This T cell receptor beta chain was recovered during a study of T cell responses to AZD1222 COVID-19 vaccine. General study points: Most donors were white British, females outnumbered males, and clonal diversity was possibly underestimated. Epitopes outside B.1.351 and B.1.1.7 mutated regions reportedly drew nearly half of spike TCRs.

The protocol was immunoSEQ multiplex PCR, while the TCRdb copy is restricted to in-frame clones and leaves out a portion. In the table there are 98,000 or so clones, approximately 86% of which are singletons. The CDR3 is 15 residues long. Trimming shortened V by 1 base and J by 7 bases, and 12 bases separated the two germline ends. CDR1 and CDR2 (germline): KGHDR, SFDVKD. About this clone itself: Its antigen is unknown.

V and J are TRBV24-1 and TRBJ2-2; D not certain. Sequencing was performed on peripheral blood, taken 28 days after the second dose of the MenACWY control vaccine. The clonotype comes from an adult who received the MenACWY meningococcal vaccine as a control. CDR3 sequence: CATSDFGRARGELFF. The CDR3 coding sequence is TGTGCCACCAGTGATTTCGGACGGGCCCGCGGGGAGCTGTTTTTT.